This TCR beta chain originates from a study of control samples from healthy donors and cancer patients. The CDR3 extends over 15 amino acids. Between the trimmed V and J ends, which lost 1 base and 1 base, there was a span of 8 bases. Per germline, CDR1 SGHNT and CDR2 YYREEE (reference sequence). Measured with immunoSEQ multiplex PCR; TCRdb has only the in-frame clones, and not every one. The sample carries more than 65,000 clones, about four fifths recorded once. The chain joins TRBV5-4 to TRBJ2-2, with D unresolved. The sample taken for sequencing was blood. This clonotype originated in a man aged 50 or older in good health. The chain's CDR3 is CASSLTGLNTGELFF. The CDR3 DNA follows: TGTGCCAGCAGCTTGACCGGATTGAACACCGGGGAGCTGTTTTTT.